Listed here are 22 T cell receptor beta chains from one sample, sequenced in a study of somatic mutations in cytotoxic T cells in rheumatoid arthritis. The assay was immunoSEQ multiplex PCR, and TCRdb's table has in-frame clones only and misses some. In the table there are nearly 20,000 clones, less than 90% of which are singletons. Source material: CD8+ T cells sorted from blood. These receptors were obtained from a man aged 40-49 years in good health.

The chain employs TRBV7-9 and TRBJ2-3; D unclear. The CDR3 is 10 residues long. Deletions cut 4 bases from V and 4 bases from J, with 0 bases between. Germline lookup yields CDR1 SEHNR and CDR2 FQNEAQ (reference sequence). The CDR3 DNA sequence: TGTGCCAGCAGCTCAGATACGCAGTATTTT. Translated: CASSSDTQYF.

This chain links TRBV6-6 with TRBJ2-1; 8 bases match TRBD2. V gave up 2 bases and J gave up 3 bases; unmatched junction bases: 3. CDR3 length: 15 amino acids. Germline V lookup: CDR1 MNHNY, CDR2 SVGAGI (reference sequence). CDR3 residues: CASSYVAGLYNEQFF. The DNA for the CDR3 is TGTGCCAGCAGTTACGTAGCGGGACTCTACAATGAGCAGTTCTTC.

V gene TRBV27 combines with J gene TRBJ2-7; possibly TRBD1 for D (6 bases). This CDR3 is built from 12 residues. Germline V lookup: CDR1 MNHEY, CDR2 SMNVEV (reference sequence). V dropped 5 bases and J dropped 7 bases, with 12 bases sitting between them. CDR3: CASSKKRGEQYF. As DNA, the CDR3 is TGTGCCAGCAGTAAGAAGAGGGGGGAGCAGTACTTC.

DNA for the CDR3: TGTGCCAGCAGGGAAACGAATTATGAAAAACTGTTTTTT. It translates to CASRETNYEKLFF. V usage is TRBV2 and J usage is TRBJ1-4; D gene uncertain. The V end was cut by 6 bases, the J end by 6 bases, with 11 bases between. CDR3 length: 13 amino acids. Looked up from germline, CDR1 is SNHLY and CDR2 is FYNNEI.

V usage is TRBV4-3 and J usage is TRBJ2-1, with 7 bases aligning to TRBD1. Germline V gene sequence: CDR1 LGHNA, CDR2 YSLEER. There are 16 residues in the CDR3. V lost 4 bases, J lost 3 bases, and 9 bases stayed unmatched. CDR3 sequence (DNA): TGCGCCAGCAGCCGCTCGGGGACAGCCATCTACAATGAGCAGTTCTTC. This sequence encodes CASSRSGTAIYNEQFF.

V and J are TRBV4-3 and TRBJ1-5; D remains unclear. This CDR3 contains 15 residues. From germline, CDR1 is LGHNA and CDR2 YSLEER. Trimming removed 0 bases at V and 9 bases at J, with 15 bases between. Here the CDR3 DNA reads TGCGCCAGCAGCCAAGATCCTAGCAGTTCGAGGCCCCAGCATTTT. Its protein product is CASSQDPSSSRPQHF.

This sequence joins TRBV4-3 and TRBJ1-5; D not resolved. Between the trimmed V and J ends, which lost 0 bases and 0 bases, there was a span of 6 bases. Per germline, CDR1 LGHNA and CDR2 YSLEER. The CDR3 length is 15 residues. This CDR3 reads CASSQDFNSNQPQHF. In nucleotides, the CDR3 is TGCGCCAGCAGCCAAGACTTCAATAGCAATCAGCCCCAGCATTTT.

This clone was detected only once. The V call is TRBV21-1, the J call TRBJ2-7. TRBV21-1 is reported as a pseudogene. The CDR3 runs to 16 residues. The CDR3 loop is CASSKAYDIGLYEQYF. For the CDR3, the DNA is TGTGCCAGCAGCAAAGCTTACGATATAGGGCTATACGAGCAGTACTTC.

The V gene is TRBV7-6, the J gene TRBJ2-2, with a possible D match to TRBD2 (6 bases). Germline V CDR1 and CDR2: SGHVS, FNYEAQ. Deletions cut 5 bases from V and 1 base from J, with 14 bases between. This CDR3 is 16 amino acids long. The CDR3 DNA reads as TGTGCCAGCAGCCCTAGCTGGCGGGAGAACACCGGGGAGCTGTTTTTT. Its translation is CASSPSWRENTGELFF.

V is TRBV5-1 and J is TRBJ2-2; unclear D gene. The CDR3 length is 16 residues. V lost 0 bases and J lost 1, with 10 bases in between. CDR1 SGHRS and CDR2 YFSETQ come from the germline V gene. CDR3 region: CASSLAGFLNTGELFF. CDR3 DNA sequence: TGCGCCAGCAGCTTGGCCGGGTTCCTGAACACCGGGGAGCTGTTTTTT.

In nucleotides, the CDR3 is TGTGCCAGCAGCTTGGGTCTGGCCCCTACCTACGAGCAGTACTTC. Encoded protein: CASSLGLAPTYEQYF. This sequence joins TRBV5-5 and TRBJ2-7; no clear D. The CDR3 has 15 residues. Germline V gene data show CDR1 as SGHKS and CDR2 as YYEKEE (reference sequence). The V and J ends lost 0 bases and 2 bases respectively, with 12 bases between them.

The chain employs TRBV7-6 and TRBJ2-1, with 14 positions matching TRBD2. CDR3 length equals 15 residues. Germline V gene sequence: CDR1 SGHVS, CDR2 FNYEAQ. Germline trimming cut 5 bases from V and 6 bases from J; bases unmatched to any gene: 3. The CDR3 coding sequence is TGTGCCAGCAGCCTTGGACTAGCGGGAGGCAATGAGCAGTTCTTC. Its translation is CASSLGLAGGNEQFF.

V gene TRBV27 combines with J gene TRBJ2-2, with no clear D. This CDR3 is built from 16 residues. Germline lookup yields CDR1 MNHEY and CDR2 SMNVEV (reference sequence). Trimming took off 2 bases at V and 4 bases at J, with 14 bases between the two ends. The CDR3 loop is CASSLLGERLTGELFF. In DNA form, the CDR3 reads TGTGCCAGCAGTTTACTAGGTGAACGACTCACCGGGGAGCTGTTTTTT.

This chain links TRBV6-6 with TRBJ1-1; D not certain. V lost 2 bases, J lost 1 base, and 8 bases lay in between. The CDR3 loop spans 14 amino acids. CDR1 and CDR2 from the germline V gene are MNHNY and SVGAGI (reference sequence). The CDR3 here is CASSYAPGNTEAFF. The DNA of the CDR3 is TGTGCCAGCAGTTACGCTCCCGGGAACACTGAAGCTTTCTTT.

The chain links TRBV4-3 to TRBJ2-1; 8 bases line up with TRBD2. CDR1 is LGHNA, CDR2 YSLEER, per germline. The CDR3 is 16 amino acids. Trimming at V came to 2 bases and at J to 8 bases, leaving 11 bases not matched to a gene. CDR3 amino acids: CASSQRLAGPNYEQFF. The CDR3 DNA reads as TGCGCCAGCAGCCAAAGGTTAGCGGGGCCTAACTATGAGCAGTTCTTC.

On this clone: Compared with germline, one end of the junction differs, possibly owing to a read error. CDR3 region: CASSLALF. The CDR3 DNA follows: TGTGCCAGCAGCTTGGCCCTTTTT. V usage is TRBV5-8 and J usage is TRBJ2-3; D is unresolved. There are 8 residues in the CDR3. Germline lookup yields CDR1 SGHTS and CDR2 YDEGEE. Based on the CDR3 plus reference TRBV5-8 and TRBJ2-3, the full variable domain is EAGVTQSPTHLIKTRGQQATLRCSPISGHTSVYWYQQALGLGLQFLLWYDEGEERNRGNFPPRFSGRQFPNYSSELNVNALELEDSALYLCASSLALFGPGTRLTVL.

This rearrangement joins TRBV6-5 to TRBJ2-7, with D perhaps TRBD2 (6 bases). Trimming took off 4 bases at V and 3 bases at J, with 13 bases between the two ends. Germline CDR1 reads MNHEY; CDR2 reads SVGAGI. The CDR3 covers 14 residues. The CDR3 loop is CASSWGGGVYEQYF. CDR3 nucleotides: TGTGCCAGCAGTTGGGGAGGCGGCGTCTACGAGCAGTACTTC.

This rearrangement joins TRBV12-2 to TRBJ2-2; the table's D call TRBD2 went unverified against the DNA. TRBV12-2 is a listed pseudogene. This CDR3 contains 19 residues. The CDR3 DNA follows: TGTGCAAGTCGCTTAGCCCTCGAGTGGGCGGGAGAAAACACCGGGGAGCTGTTTTTT. Its translation: CASRLALEWAGENTGELFF.

This clone was detected once. V is TRBV27 and J is TRBJ2-1, with 9 positions matching TRBD2. The germline V gene has CDR1 MNHEY and CDR2 SMNVEV (reference sequence). J lost 5 bases, V lost 9 bases, and 8 bases had no gene match. CDR3 length: 14 amino acids. CDR3 residues: CASTPGTSNNEQFF. As DNA, the CDR3 is TGTGCCAGTACCCCCGGGACTAGCAACAATGAGCAGTTCTTC.

The V gene is TRBV9, the J gene TRBJ2-5; D uncertain. V gave up 7 bases and J gave up 0 bases, with 13 bases separating them. The CDR3 spans 14 residues. Germline V lookup: CDR1 SGDLS, CDR2 YYNGEE. CDR3 in DNA: TGTGCCAGCTCCCGTAGTGGAGACCAAGAGACCCAGTACTTC. This gives the protein CASSRSGDQETQYF.

This clone was counted a few times. This chain uses TRBV7-9 with TRBJ2-2; 7 bases line up with TRBD1. The CDR3 runs to 12 residues. V trimming: 5 bases; J trimming: 10 bases; junction bases outside the gene matches: 4. Looked up from germline, CDR1 is SEHNR and CDR2 is FQNEAQ (reference sequence). The CDR3 nucleotides read TGTGCCAGCAGCCGACAGGGAGAGGAGCTGTTTTTT. Its protein is CASSRQGEELFF.

The V gene is TRBV27, the J gene TRBJ2-2; possibly TRBD1 for D (5 bases). The CDR3 is 14 amino acids. V lost 8 bases and J 5 bases, leaving 15 bases between the germline ends. CDR1 MNHEY and CDR2 SMNVEV come from the germline V gene (reference sequence). CDR3: CASGRRVGTGELFF. DNA for the CDR3: TGTGCCAGCGGTCGCAGGGTGGGAACCGGGGAGCTGTTTTTT.